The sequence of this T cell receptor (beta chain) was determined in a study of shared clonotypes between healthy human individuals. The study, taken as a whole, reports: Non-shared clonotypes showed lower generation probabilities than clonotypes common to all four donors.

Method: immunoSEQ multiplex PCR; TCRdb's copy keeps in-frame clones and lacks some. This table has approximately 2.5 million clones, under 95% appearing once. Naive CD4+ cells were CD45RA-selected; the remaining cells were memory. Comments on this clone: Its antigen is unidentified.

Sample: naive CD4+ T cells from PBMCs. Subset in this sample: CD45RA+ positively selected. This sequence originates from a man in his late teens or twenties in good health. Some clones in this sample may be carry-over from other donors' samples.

The CDR3 coding sequence is TGTGCCAGCAGCCTCCGACGACAGGGGGCTAACACCGGGGAGCTGTTTTTT. It yields the protein CASSLRRQGANTGELFF. The chain employs TRBV4-2 and TRBJ2-2; 10 positions agree with TRBD1. The CDR3 loop spans 17 amino acids. The V and J ends lost 4 bases and 2 bases, in that order; junction bases with no gene match: 7. CDR1 LGHNA and CDR2 YNFKEQ come from the germline V gene.